Following are 10 T cell receptor beta chains from one sample sequenced in a study of T cell responses to AZD1222 COVID-19 vaccine. The method was immunoSEQ multiplex PCR; TCRdb's version includes in-frame clones alone and lacks a portion of them. The sample has roughly 96,000 clones; around 89% are singletons. The sample in question was peripheral blood, obtained on day 0 of AZD1222 vaccination. The receptors here all came from an adult in good health.

V gene TRBV7-2 combines with J gene TRBJ1-6, with 11 bases that match TRBD1. The CDR3 contains 15 residues. Germline-derived CDR1 and CDR2 are SGHTA and FQGNSA. With 5 bases clipped from V and 9 bases from J, the junction kept 6 bases outside the gene matches. CDR3 nucleotide sequence: TGTGCCAGCAGCCAGGACAGGGGGCCGGGTTCACCCCTCCACTTT. Translation: CASSQDRGPGSPLHF.

The chain uses TRBV6-5 and TRBJ1-6; 12 bases line up with TRBD1. The CDR3 is made up of 15 amino acids. J gave up 13 bases and V 5 bases, and 9 bases lay outside the gene matches. CDR1 MNHEY and CDR2 SVGAGI come from the germline V gene. The CDR3 protein is CASSTAGTGGIPLHF. The DNA of the CDR3 is TGTGCCAGCAGTACAGCCGGGACAGGGGGCATCCCCCTCCACTTT.

This clone showed up just once. The chain uses TRBV10-3 and TRBJ1-1; possible D gene TRBD1, 5 bases. This CDR3 has 11 amino acids. V was trimmed by 5 bases and J by 6 bases, leaving 7 bases between them. Looked up from germline, CDR1 is ENHRY and CDR2 is SYGVKD. The DNA for the CDR3 is TGTGCCATCAGTAGGGGACCTGAAGCTTTCTTT. This translates into CAISRGPEAFF.

The rearrangement joins TRBV30 to TRBJ2-5, with 9 bases matching TRBD2. After removal of 1 base from V and 1 base from J, the junction contained 4 bases not matched to a gene. CDR1 and CDR2 (germline): GTSNPN, SVGIG (reference sequence). The length of the CDR3 is 15 residues. In DNA, the CDR3 is TGTGCCTGGAGTGAGGCGGGGGGGCCCCAAGAGACCCAGTACTTC. This translates into CAWSEAGGPQETQYF.

The J gene is TRBJ1-5, the V gene TRBV2, with a weak D call TRBD1 (5 bases). The CDR3 covers 15 residues. Germline loops: CDR1 SNHLY, CDR2 FYNNEI. V lost 7 bases and J lost 7, with 20 bases in between. DNA for the CDR3: TGTGCCAGCACACTACTTGGGGCAGGAGGCCAGCCCCAGCATTTT. Amino acid sequence: CASTLLGAGGQPQHF. The whole variable domain, filled in from reference TRBV2 and TRBJ1-5, reads EPEVTQTPSHQVTQMGQEVILRCVPISNHLYFYWYRQILGQKVEFLVSFYNNEISEKSEIFDDQFSVERPDGSNFTLKIRSTKLEDSAMYFCASTLLGAGGQPQHFGDGTRLSIL.

CDR3 in DNA: TGTGCCAGCAACCCCTCCAGACTCGTGGGTGAAAAACTGTTTTTT. Residues: CASNPSRLVGEKLFF. The chain couples TRBV7-8 to TRBJ1-4, with D unresolved. CDR3 length: 15 amino acids. V was pared by 7 bases and J by 7 bases, with 19 bases between. Germline assignment: CDR1 SGHVS and CDR2 FQNEAQ.

This chain joins TRBV7-2 and TRBJ1-3; possibly TRBD1 for D (5 bases). CDR3 length: 16 residues. Trimming shortened V by 5 bases and J by 2 bases, and 16 bases separated the two germline ends. Germline V lookup: CDR1 SGHTA, CDR2 FQGNSA. CDR3 loop: CASSPHGGAAGNTIYF. The CDR3, as DNA: TGTGCCAGCAGCCCGCACGGGGGTGCGGCTGGAAACACCATATATTTT.

V gene TRBV10-3 combines with J gene TRBJ2-1, with 14 bases matching TRBD2. Losses at the gene ends were 6 bases for V and 1 base for J; bases not matched to a gene: 8. The CDR3 spans 18 residues. Germline CDR1 is ENHRY and CDR2 is SYGVKD. The CDR3 nucleotides are TGTGCCATCAGCACCGGGACTAGCGGGGGTCCGTCCTACAATGAGCAGTTCTTC. It yields the protein CAISTGTSGGPSYNEQFF.

This clone was picked up one time. The chain employs TRBV13 and TRBJ1-1, with D possibly being TRBD1 (6 bases). The CDR3 runs 13 residues. Trimming cost V 2 bases and J 6 bases, with 10 bases left between them. Germline V gene data show CDR1 as PRHDT and CDR2 as FYEKMQ (reference sequence). CDR3 DNA: TGTGCCAGCAGCTTACTGGGGGCCTCTGAAGCTTTCTTT. Its protein is CASSLLGASEAFF.

The chain recombines TRBV6-5 with TRBJ1-6, with D uncertain. The V end lost 0 bases, the J end lost 13 bases, and 10 bases lay between the germline ends. CDR1 is MNHEY, CDR2 SVGAGI, per germline. The CDR3 is 13 residues long. CDR3 in DNA: TGTGCCAGCAGTTACTCTGCGGTGGGGCCCCTCCACTTT. It is translated as CASSYSAVGPLHF.